Following are 2 T cell receptor beta chains from one sample sequenced in a study of cytomegalovirus exposure and HLA in healthy donors. 13 Jbeta primers and 60 Vbeta primers were used for the PCR. Profiling relied on immunoSEQ multiplex PCR, and the TCRdb table lists in-frame clones only, not all of them. The table shows about 91,000 clones, with around nine tenths occurring only once. Sample: PBMCs. Receptors were obtained from a man between 25 and 39 years old in good health and CMV-seropositive.

The count of this clone is one. The chain has TRBV28 and TRBJ1-5, with D uncertain. This CDR3 is 18 amino acids long. Per the germline V gene, CDR1 is MDHEN and CDR2 is SYDVKM. Trimming removed 6 bases at V and 0 bases at J, with 21 bases between. The CDR3 spells CASSRSKEGHFSNQPQHF. DNA of the CDR3: TGTGCCAGCAGCCGCTCAAAGGAGGGCCATTTTAGCAATCAGCCCCAGCATTTT.

This chain connects TRBV20-1 to TRBJ2-1; a possible D gene is TRBD2 (6 bases). The CDR3 has 11 amino acids. The germline V gene encodes CDR1 DFQATT and CDR2 SNEGSKA (reference sequence). V was cut by 7 bases and J by 2 bases, with 6 bases left in between. Here the CDR3 DNA reads TGCAGTGGGGAGGCCTACAATGAGCAGTTCTTC. Its protein product is CSGEAYNEQFF.